This T cell receptor beta chain was recorded in a study of neoadjuvant anti-PD-1 for oral cavity cancer (dated by TCRdb to the early 2020s). About the full investigation: Before curative-intent surgical resection, most patients were given three to four biweekly doses of nivolumab at 3 mg/kg. Patients without progression received a fourth nivolumab dose around day 43 and underwent definitive surgical resection on days 50-56. Patients with complete response, partial response or stable disease by RECIST 1.1 were defined as responders, whereas patients with progression were defined as non-responders. A roughly 33% response rate was observed in the parent correlative cohort, in which 12 patients were included.

The sample's time point label is to be understood as: before neoadjuvant nivolumab. None of the patients had received prior systemic or radiation treatment, and all were newly diagnosed with stage II-IVA oral cavity squamous cell carcinoma. The cohort was composed of patients with HPV-negative, locally advanced oral cavity squamous cell carcinoma. Samples came from a longitudinal correlative study of a single-arm phase II trial of neoadjuvant nivolumab in oral cavity squamous cell carcinoma. Subject-matched pre- and post-treatment PBMCs and tumors from three responders and three non-responders were subjected to genomic DNA-based TCRbeta sequencing. Genomic DNA was isolated from tumor tissue using the Maxwell RSC DNA from Tissue kit. The paper as a whole reports these results and caveats: A higher pretreatment blood Treg/Th17 ratio correlated with both higher pretreatment blood TCRbeta clonality and lower post-treatment tumor TCRbeta clonality. Only three patients per response group were included in the TCR analyses, and the authors called for validation in larger cohorts. Greater tumor shrinkage was correlated with larger post-treatment sizes of preexisting intratumoral clones, suggesting that expansion of preexisting clones contributed to response.

Survey sequencing of tumors used two replicates per sample, and the tumor libraries mostly started from approximately 5 ug of input genomic DNA. The immunoSEQ hsTCRbeta kit was used to prepare TCRbeta libraries, following the manufacturer's instructions. The finished libraries were brought together in one pool at roughly 3 nM, which was then read using an Illumina NovaSeq 6000 S4 flow cell. The paper's data handling went like this. The immunoSEQ Analyzer handled quality control and preprocessing of the raw data. The analysis was limited to productive rearrangements, and each clonotype was defined by a unique CDR3 amino acid sequence. Using the R package tcR, the researchers computed the Gini-Simpson index as their estimate of repertoire clonality. Gini indices were compared with Student's t test, and associations with tumor size change were assessed by Pearson correlation. Imported from immuneACCESS, the table was reduced by TCRdb to in-frame sequences with V and J called. These copies leave out some clones; in studies compared against another copy, an unresolved V gene accounts for under half, and the cause of the remainder is not known. V and J calls and clone size are copied from that table; D and trimming were computed from the DNA. In this sample the table shows about 7,200 clones, roughly 58% of which occur a single time. The ten most abundant clones make up roughly 6.5% of the sample.

Remarks on this clone: Its antigen has not been determined. Base qualities were left out, and no much larger clone turns up one base away.

Sequences were derived from tumor tissue, sampled before nivolumab (anti-PD-1) treatment. This receptor was taken from a person aged 40 to 85 with oral cavity squamous cell carcinoma.

The bases are TGCGCCAGCAGTGGAGCACGGGGCGTAGATACGCAGTATTTT. This yields the protein CASSGARGVDTQYF. This sequence uses TRBV5-1 and TRBJ2-3, with the D call perhaps TRBD1 or TRBD2, each one matching 5 bases. CDR1 and CDR2 were assigned from the germline V gene as SGHRS and YFSETQ. Deletion took 5 bases off V and 5 bases off J, with a span of 15 bases between the germline ends. Spanning cysteine to phenylalanine, the CDR3 consists of 14 amino acids. The entry retains the CDR3 DNA only, 42 bases that are in frame from base 1.